The 2 T cell receptor beta chains below were found in one sample sequenced in a study of shared clonotypes between healthy human individuals. Using immunoSEQ multiplex PCR, the repertoire was profiled, and TCRdb retains in-frame clones only, with some absent. This repertoire shows under 600,000 clones, about 96% found once; its top ten account for about 0.068%. Input material: naive CD4+ T cells sorted from blood. Subset here: CD45RA+ positively selected. Source of these receptors: a woman in her 30s in good health.

The DNA of the CDR3 is TGTGCCAGCAGTTTATGGACTAGCGGGAGGGTGGGCAATGAGCAGTTCTTC. This encodes CASSLWTSGRVGNEQFF. The rearrangement uses TRBV28 and TRBJ2-1; 14 bases are a match to TRBD2. The CDR3 length is 17 residues. Germline assignment: CDR1 MDHEN and CDR2 SYDVKM. V gave up 0 bases and J gave up 6 bases; unmatched junction bases: 4. The variable domain in full, completed from reference TRBV28 and TRBJ2-1, reads DVKVTQSSRYLVKRTGEKVFLECVQDMDHENMFWYRQDPGLGLRLIYFSYDVKMKEKGDIPEGYSVSREKKERFSLILESASTNQTSMYLCASSLWTSGRVGNEQFFGPGTRLTVL.

The chain couples TRBV13 to TRBJ2-2, with TRBD2 matching 11 bases. Unmatched junction bases numbered 13, after V lost 6 bases and J lost 7 bases. This CDR3 spans 17 amino acids. Germline assignment: CDR1 PRHDT and CDR2 FYEKMQ (reference sequence). The CDR3 protein is CASSLGSGRASIGELFF. CDR3 sequence (DNA): TGTGCCAGCAGTCTGGGTAGCGGGAGGGCCTCTATCGGGGAGCTGTTTTTT. The entire variable domain, with the rest obtained from reference TRBV13 and TRBJ2-2, is as follows: AAGVIQSPRHLIKEKRETATLKCYPIPRHDTVYWYQQGPGQDPQFLISFYEKMQSDKGSIPDRFSAQQFSDYHSELNMSSLELGDSALYFCASSLGSGRASIGELFFGEGSRLTVL.